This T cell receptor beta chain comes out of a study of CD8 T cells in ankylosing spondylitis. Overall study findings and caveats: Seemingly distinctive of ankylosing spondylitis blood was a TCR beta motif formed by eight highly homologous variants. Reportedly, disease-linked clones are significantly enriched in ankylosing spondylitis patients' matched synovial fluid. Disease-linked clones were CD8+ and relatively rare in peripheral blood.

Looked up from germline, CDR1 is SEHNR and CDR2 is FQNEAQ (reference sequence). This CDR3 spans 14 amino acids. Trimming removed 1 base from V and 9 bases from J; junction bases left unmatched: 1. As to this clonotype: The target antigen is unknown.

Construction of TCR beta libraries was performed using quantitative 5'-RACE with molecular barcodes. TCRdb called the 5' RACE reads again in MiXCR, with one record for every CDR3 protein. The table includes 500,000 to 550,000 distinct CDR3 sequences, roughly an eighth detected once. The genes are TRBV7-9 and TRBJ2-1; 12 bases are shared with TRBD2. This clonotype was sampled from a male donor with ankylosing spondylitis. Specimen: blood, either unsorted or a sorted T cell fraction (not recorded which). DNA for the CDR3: TGTGCCAGCAGCTTAGGGACTAGCGGGACTGAGCAGTTCTTC. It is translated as CASSLGTSGTEQFF.